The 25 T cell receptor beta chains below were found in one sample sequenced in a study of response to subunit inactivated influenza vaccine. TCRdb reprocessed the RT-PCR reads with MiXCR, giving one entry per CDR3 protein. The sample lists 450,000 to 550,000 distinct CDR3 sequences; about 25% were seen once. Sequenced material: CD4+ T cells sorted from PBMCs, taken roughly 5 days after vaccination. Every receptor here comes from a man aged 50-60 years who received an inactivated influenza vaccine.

The CDR3: CASSFLGIGTDTQYF. DNA of the CDR3: TGTGCCAGCAGTTTCCTAGGAATAGGCACAGATACGCAGTATTTT. The chain recombines TRBV6-5 with TRBJ2-3; the D is unclear. Per the germline V gene, CDR1 is MNHEY and CDR2 is SVGAGI. CDR3 size: 15 residues. Trimming took 4 bases from V and 1 from J, leaving 12 bases between them.

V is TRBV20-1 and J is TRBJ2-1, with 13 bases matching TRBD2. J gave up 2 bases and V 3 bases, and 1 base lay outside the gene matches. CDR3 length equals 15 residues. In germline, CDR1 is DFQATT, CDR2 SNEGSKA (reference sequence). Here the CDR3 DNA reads TGCAGTGCTAGGACTAGCGGGAGGACCTACAATGAGCAGTTCTTC. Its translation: CSARTSGRTYNEQFF.

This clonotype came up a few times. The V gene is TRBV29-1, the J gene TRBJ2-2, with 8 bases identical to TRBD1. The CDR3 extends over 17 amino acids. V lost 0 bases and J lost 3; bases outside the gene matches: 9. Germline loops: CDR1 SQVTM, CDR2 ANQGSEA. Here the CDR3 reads CSVEEPQGAADTGELFF. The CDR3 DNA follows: TGCAGCGTTGAAGAGCCTCAGGGGGCGGCGGACACCGGGGAGCTGTTTTTT.

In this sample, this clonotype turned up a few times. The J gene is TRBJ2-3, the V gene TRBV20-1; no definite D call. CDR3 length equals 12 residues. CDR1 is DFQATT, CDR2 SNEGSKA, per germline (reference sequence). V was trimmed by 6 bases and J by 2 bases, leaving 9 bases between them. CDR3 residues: CSALSFTDTQYF. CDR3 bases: TGCAGTGCCCTAAGTTTCACAGATACGCAGTATTTT.

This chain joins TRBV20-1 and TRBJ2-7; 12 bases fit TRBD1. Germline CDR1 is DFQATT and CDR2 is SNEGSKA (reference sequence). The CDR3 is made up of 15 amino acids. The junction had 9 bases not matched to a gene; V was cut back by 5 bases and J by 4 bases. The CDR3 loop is CSAARGTGGRYEQYF. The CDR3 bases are TGCAGTGCTGCCCGCGGGACAGGGGGCAGGTACGAGCAGTACTTC.

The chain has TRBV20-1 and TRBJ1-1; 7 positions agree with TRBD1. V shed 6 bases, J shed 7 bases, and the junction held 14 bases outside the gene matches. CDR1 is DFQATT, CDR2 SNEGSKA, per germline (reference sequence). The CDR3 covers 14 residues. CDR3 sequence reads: CSAGRAGTDIEAFF. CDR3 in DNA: TGCAGTGCAGGTAGAGCCGGGACAGACATTGAAGCTTTCTTT.

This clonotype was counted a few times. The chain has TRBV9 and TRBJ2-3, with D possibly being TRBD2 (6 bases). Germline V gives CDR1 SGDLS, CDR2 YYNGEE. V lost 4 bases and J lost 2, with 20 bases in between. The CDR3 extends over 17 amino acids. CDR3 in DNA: TGTGCCAGCAGCCCACTCCAAGGGACTTTGGCCACAGATACGCAGTATTTT. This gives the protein CASSPLQGTLATDTQYF.

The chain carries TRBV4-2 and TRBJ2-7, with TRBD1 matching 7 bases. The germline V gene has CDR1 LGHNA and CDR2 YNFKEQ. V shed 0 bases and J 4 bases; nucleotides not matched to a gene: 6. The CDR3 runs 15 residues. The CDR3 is CASSQEGDRRYEQYF. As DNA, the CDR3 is TGTGCCAGCAGCCAAGAGGGGGACAGACGGTACGAGCAGTACTTC.

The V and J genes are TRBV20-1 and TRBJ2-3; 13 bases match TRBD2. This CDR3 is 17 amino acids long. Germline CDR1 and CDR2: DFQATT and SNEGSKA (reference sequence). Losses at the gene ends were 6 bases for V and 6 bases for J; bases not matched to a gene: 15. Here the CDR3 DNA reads TGCAGTGCCCAGCCCGGGACTAGCGGGAAGGTAGTGGATACGCAGTATTTT. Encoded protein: CSAQPGTSGKVVDTQYF.

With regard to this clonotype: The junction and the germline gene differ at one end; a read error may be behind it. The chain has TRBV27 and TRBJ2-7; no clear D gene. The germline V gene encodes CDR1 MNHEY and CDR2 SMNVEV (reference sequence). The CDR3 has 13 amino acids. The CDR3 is CAGSSTPPYEQYF. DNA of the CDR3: TGTGCCGGCAGCTCAACCCCTCCCTACGAGCAGTACTTC.

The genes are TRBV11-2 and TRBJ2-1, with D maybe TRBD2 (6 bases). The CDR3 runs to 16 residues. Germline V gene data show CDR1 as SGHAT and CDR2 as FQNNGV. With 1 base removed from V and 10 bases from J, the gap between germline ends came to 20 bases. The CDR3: CASSLGIGTGLGEQFF. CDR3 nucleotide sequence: TGTGCCAGCAGCTTAGGAATCGGGACTGGTCTTGGAGAGCAGTTCTTC.

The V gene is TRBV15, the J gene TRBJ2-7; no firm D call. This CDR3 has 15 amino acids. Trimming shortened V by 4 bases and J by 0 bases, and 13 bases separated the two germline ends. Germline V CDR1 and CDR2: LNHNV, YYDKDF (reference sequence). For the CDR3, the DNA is TGTGCCACCAGCATCGAGGCCGCAAGCTCCTACGAGCAGTACTTC. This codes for CATSIEAASSYEQYF.

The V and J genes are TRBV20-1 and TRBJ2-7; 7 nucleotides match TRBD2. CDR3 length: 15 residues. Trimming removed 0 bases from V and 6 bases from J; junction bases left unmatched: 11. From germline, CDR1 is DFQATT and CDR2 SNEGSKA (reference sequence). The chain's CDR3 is CSARDARGSLGEQYF. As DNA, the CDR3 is TGCAGTGCTAGAGATGCGCGGGGGTCCCTGGGCGAGCAGTACTTC.

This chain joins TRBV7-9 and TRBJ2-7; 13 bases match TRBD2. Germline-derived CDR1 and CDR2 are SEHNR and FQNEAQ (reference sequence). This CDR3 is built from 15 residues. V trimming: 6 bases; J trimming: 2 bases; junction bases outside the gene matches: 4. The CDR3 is CASSTSGRAPYEQYF. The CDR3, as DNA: TGTGCCAGCAGTACTAGCGGGAGGGCCCCCTACGAGCAGTACTTC.

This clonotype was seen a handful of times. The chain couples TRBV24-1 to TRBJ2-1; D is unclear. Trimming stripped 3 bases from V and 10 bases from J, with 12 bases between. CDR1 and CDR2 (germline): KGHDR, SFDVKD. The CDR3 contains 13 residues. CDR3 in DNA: TGTGCCACCAGTGATATCCCCCAAGGGGAGCAGTTCTTC. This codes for CATSDIPQGEQFF.

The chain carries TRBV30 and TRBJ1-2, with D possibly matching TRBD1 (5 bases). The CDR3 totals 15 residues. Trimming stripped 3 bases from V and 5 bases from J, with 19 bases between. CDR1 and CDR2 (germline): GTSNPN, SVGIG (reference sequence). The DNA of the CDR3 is TGTGCCTGGAGGGGACGGACGGTTAAGCTTTATGGCTACACCTTC. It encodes CAWRGRTVKLYGYTF.

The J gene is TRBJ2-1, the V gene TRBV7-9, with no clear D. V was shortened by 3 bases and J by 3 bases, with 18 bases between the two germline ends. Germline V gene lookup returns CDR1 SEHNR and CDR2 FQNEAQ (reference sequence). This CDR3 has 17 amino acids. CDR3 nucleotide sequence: TGTGCCAGCAGCTTTAGGACCGCCGTAGACTTCTACAATGAGCAGTTCTTC. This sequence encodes CASSFRTAVDFYNEQFF.

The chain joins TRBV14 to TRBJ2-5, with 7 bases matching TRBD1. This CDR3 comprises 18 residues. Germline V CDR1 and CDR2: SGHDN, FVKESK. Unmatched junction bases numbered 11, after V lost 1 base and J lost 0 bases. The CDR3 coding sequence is TGTGCCAGCAGCCAAGGTGGGAGACAGGGAACGTACCAAGAGACCCAGTACTTC. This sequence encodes CASSQGGRQGTYQETQYF.

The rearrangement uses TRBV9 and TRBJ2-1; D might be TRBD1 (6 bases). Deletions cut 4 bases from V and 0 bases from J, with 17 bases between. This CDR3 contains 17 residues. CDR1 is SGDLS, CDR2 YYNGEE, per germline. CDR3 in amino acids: CASSRTPGQGSYNEQFF. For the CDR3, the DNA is TGTGCCAGCAGCCGAACCCCGGGACAAGGCTCCTACAATGAGCAGTTCTTC.

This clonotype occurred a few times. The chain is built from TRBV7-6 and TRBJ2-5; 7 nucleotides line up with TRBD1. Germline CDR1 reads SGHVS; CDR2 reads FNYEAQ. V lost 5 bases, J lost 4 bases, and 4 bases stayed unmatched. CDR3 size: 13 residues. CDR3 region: CASSQTGLETQYF. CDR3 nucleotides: TGTGCCAGCAGCCAGACAGGGTTAGAGACCCAGTACTTC. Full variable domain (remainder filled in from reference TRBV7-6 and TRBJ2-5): GAGVSQSPRYKVTKRGQDVALRCDPISGHVSLYWYRQALGQGPEFLTYFNYEAQQDKSGLPNDRFSAERPEGSISTLTIQRTEQRDSAMYRCASSQTGLETQYFGPGTRLLVL.

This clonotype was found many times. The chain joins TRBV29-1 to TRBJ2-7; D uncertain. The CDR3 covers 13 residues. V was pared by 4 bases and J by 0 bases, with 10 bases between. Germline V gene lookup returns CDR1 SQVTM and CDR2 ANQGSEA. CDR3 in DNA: TGCAGCGTTGTGACGGATGGCTCCTACGAGCAGTACTTC. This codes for CSVVTDGSYEQYF.

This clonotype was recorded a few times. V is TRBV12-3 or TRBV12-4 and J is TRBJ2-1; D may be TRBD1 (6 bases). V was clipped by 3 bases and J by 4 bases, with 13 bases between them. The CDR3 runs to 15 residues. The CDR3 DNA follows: TGTGCCAGCAGTTTTCTTCAGGGGCCGTACAATGAGCAGTTCTTC. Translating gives CASSFLQGPYNEQFF.

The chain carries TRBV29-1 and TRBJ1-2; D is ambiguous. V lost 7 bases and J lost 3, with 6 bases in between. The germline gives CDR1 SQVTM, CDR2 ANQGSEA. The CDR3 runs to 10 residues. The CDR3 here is CSAIDYGYTF. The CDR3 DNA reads TGCAGCGCAATAGACTATGGCTACACCTTC.

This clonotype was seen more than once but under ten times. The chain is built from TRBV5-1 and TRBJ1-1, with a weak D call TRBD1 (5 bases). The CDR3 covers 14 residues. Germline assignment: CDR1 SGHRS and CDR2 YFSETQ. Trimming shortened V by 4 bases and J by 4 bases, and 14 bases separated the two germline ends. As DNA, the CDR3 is TGCGCCAGCAGCGGTAGGGGAAGGGGCACTGAAGCTTTCTTT. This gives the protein CASSGRGRGTEAFF.

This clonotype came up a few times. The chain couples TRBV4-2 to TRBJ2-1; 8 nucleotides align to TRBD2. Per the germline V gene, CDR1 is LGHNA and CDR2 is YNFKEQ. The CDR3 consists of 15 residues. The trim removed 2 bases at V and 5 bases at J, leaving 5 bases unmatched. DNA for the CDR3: TGTGCCAGCAGCCAACAGGGACTAGGGGACAATGAGCAGTTCTTC. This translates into CASSQQGLGDNEQFF.